This T cell receptor beta chain was captured in a study of control samples from healthy donors and cancer patients. Produced via immunoSEQ multiplex PCR; TCRdb's table is partial and in-frame only. The sample has some 150,000 clones, around 94% seen once. Trimming removed 2 bases from V and 1 base from J, with 11 bases in between. Germline lookup yields CDR1 SEHNR and CDR2 FQNEAQ (reference sequence). This CDR3 spans 15 amino acids. The TCR comes from a man aged 35-49 years in good health. The material sequenced was blood. The chain links TRBV7-9 to TRBJ2-5; D not resolved. CDR3 bases: TGTGCCAGCAGCTTAAGACCGCGACCCCAAGAGACCCAGTACTTC. Protein: CASSLRPRPQETQYF.